This T cell receptor (beta chain) was recorded in a study of CD8 T cells in Susac syndrome. Reverse transcription used roughly 0.5 to 1 ug RNA and random hexamers. TCRdb ran MiXCR on the immunoSEQ multiplex PCR reads and lists one entry per CDR3 protein. The sample lists 130,000 to 150,000 distinct CDR3 sequences; around 94% were seen once. CDR1 and CDR2 from the germline V gene are SNHLY and FYNNEI. The V and J ends lost 0 bases and 9 bases respectively, with 18 bases between them. The CDR3 length is 16 residues. Sequenced material: CD4+ T cells from PBMCs. The chain has TRBV2 and TRBJ2-1; D not resolved. This TCR came from a human donor in good health. DNA of the CDR3: TGTGCCAGCAGTGAAGCTTGGGCAGGATGGTATAGTGAGCAGTTCTTC. Its protein is CASSEAWAGWYSEQFF.